Shown below are 20 T cell receptor beta chains from a single sample sequenced in a study of cytotoxic CD8 clonotypes in ibrutinib-treated CLL. The method was immunoSEQ multiplex PCR; TCRdb's version includes in-frame clones alone and lacks a portion of them. Altogether about 140,000 clones are present, roughly 77% being singletons, with the ten largest covering 25% to 30%. The sample here was PBMCs, taken after 12 months of ibrutinib treatment. The source of these receptors is a human donor with chronic lymphocytic leukemia.

The chain couples TRBV28 to TRBJ2-7; D is unresolved. The CDR3 runs to 14 residues. Trimming removed 4 bases at V and 0 bases at J, with 10 bases between. Germline CDR1 and CDR2: MDHEN and SYDVKM. The CDR3 DNA sequence: TGTGCCAGCAGTTCCGGTGCTCGCTCCTACGAGCAGTACTTC. It specifies CASSSGARSYEQYF.

The V gene is TRBV18, the J gene TRBJ2-7; TRBD2 might be the D (5 bases). V shed 0 bases and J shed 3 bases, with 9 bases lying between them. CDR1 is KGHSH, CDR2 LQKENI, per germline. This CDR3 comprises 14 residues. The DNA of the CDR3 is TGTGCCAGCTCACCACCTGAGGGAGACTACGAGCAGTACTTC. Translating it yields CASSPPEGDYEQYF.

The chain couples TRBV11-3 to TRBJ2-7; 11 bases fit TRBD2. The germline gives CDR1 SGHNT, CDR2 YENEEA. The CDR3 is 17 residues long. Trimming removed 1 base from V and 4 bases from J; junction bases left unmatched: 9. The CDR3 nucleotides are TGTGCCAGCAGCTTAGTAGCGGGAGGGCCCCTCGGATACGAGCAGTACTTC. This translates into CASSLVAGGPLGYEQYF.

In nucleotides, the CDR3 is TGTGCCAGCAGCCCGACAGTCTCTGGAAACACCATATATTTT. This translates into CASSPTVSGNTIYF. The genes are TRBV5-5 and TRBJ1-3, with D maybe TRBD1 (5 bases). V was pared by 4 bases and J by 0 bases, with 8 bases between. CDR1 and CDR2 (germline): SGHKS, YYEKEE (reference sequence). This CDR3 has 14 amino acids.

The V gene is TRBV28, the J gene TRBJ1-5, with D possibly being TRBD1 (5 bases). The length of the CDR3 is 17 residues. Germline V gene sequence: CDR1 MDHEN, CDR2 SYDVKM. V lost 10 bases to trimming and J lost 6 bases, with 28 bases between them. The CDR3 bases are TGTGCCACCGACCGAAGCGCGCAGGGACGGTTCGGTCAGCCCCAGCATTTT. Protein product: CATDRSAQGRFGQPQHF.

The chain couples TRBV19 to TRBJ1-1; D is ambiguous. Germline V gene lookup returns CDR1 LNHDA and CDR2 SQIVND (reference sequence). V was trimmed by 6 bases and J by 1 base, leaving 6 bases between them. The length of the CDR3 is 12 residues. CDR3 in amino acids: CASSPRNTEAFF. The CDR3 coding sequence is TGTGCCAGTAGCCCACGGAACACTGAAGCTTTCTTT.

This clone was counted only a few times. This chain uses TRBV2 with TRBJ2-7; 7 bases map to TRBD2. The germline V gene has CDR1 SNHLY and CDR2 FYNNEI. After removal of 6 bases from V and 0 bases from J, the junction contained 5 bases not matched to a gene. The CDR3 totals 14 residues. CDR3: CASRWGGSSYEQYF. CDR3 nucleotides: TGTGCCAGCAGATGGGGGGGAAGCTCCTACGAGCAGTACTTC.

The genes are TRBV5-6 and TRBJ2-7; 9 bases fit TRBD2. CDR3 size: 15 residues. CDR1 SGHDT and CDR2 YYEEEE come from the germline V gene. Trimming removed 0 bases from V and 9 bases from J; junction bases left unmatched: 10. The CDR3 region has the DNA TGTGCCAGCAGCTTGGATGTGGTTAGCGGGAGTCCGCAGTACTTC. It is translated as CASSLDVVSGSPQYF.

The genes are TRBV6-5 and TRBJ2-6, with unresolved D. CDR3 length: 15 amino acids. Germline CDR1 MNHEY, CDR2 SVGAGI. The V end was cut by 4 bases, the J end by 0 bases, with 7 bases between. In nucleotides, the CDR3 is TGTGCCAGCAGTTGGCAGTACTCTGGGGCCAACGTCCTGACTTTC. Its translation: CASSWQYSGANVLTF.

V gene TRBV19 combines with J gene TRBJ2-2, with TRBD1 identical over 7 bases. Germline loops: CDR1 LNHDA, CDR2 SQIVND (reference sequence). The length of the CDR3 is 14 residues. The junction had 6 bases not matched to a gene; V was cut back by 4 bases and J by 7 bases. CDR3 in amino acids: CASSTGTAFGELFF. In DNA form, the CDR3 reads TGTGCCAGTAGTACCGGGACAGCCTTCGGGGAGCTGTTTTTT.

This chain links TRBV5-1 with TRBJ1-1; 9 bases align to TRBD1. Germline values: CDR1 SGHRS, CDR2 YFSETQ. The CDR3 totals 15 residues. J lost 4 bases, V lost 4 bases, and 8 bases had no gene match. CDR3 protein: CASSPPRQGGTEAFF. The CDR3 region has the DNA TGCGCCAGCAGCCCGCCGAGACAGGGGGGCACTGAAGCTTTCTTT.

V and J are TRBV30 and TRBJ1-6; TRBD1 agrees at 7 bases. The trim removed 6 bases at V and 3 bases at J, leaving 5 bases unmatched. The germline V gene has CDR1 GTSNPN and CDR2 SVGIG (reference sequence). CDR3 length equals 14 residues. For the CDR3, the DNA is TGTGCCTGCGCAGGGGGGGACTATAATTCACCCCTCCACTTT. Encoded protein: CACAGGDYNSPLHF.

In its sample, this clone was seen a few times. The chain employs TRBV2 and TRBJ2-4, with 7 bases lining up with TRBD1. Germline values: CDR1 SNHLY, CDR2 FYNNEI. The CDR3 sequence is 15 residues long. J lost 3 bases, V lost 0 bases, and 2 bases had no gene match. CDR3 DNA: TGTGCCAGCAGTGAAGCAGGGGACAGCAAAAACATTCAGTACTTC. It is translated as CASSEAGDSKNIQYF.

This clone was observed a handful of times. The rearrangement uses TRBV27 and TRBJ1-2; D gene ambiguous. The CDR3 runs to 15 residues. Germline values: CDR1 MNHEY, CDR2 SMNVEV (reference sequence). Trimming took off 1 base at V and 6 bases at J, with 15 bases between the two ends. This chain's CDR3 is CASSLLNDKGDGYTF. The CDR3 DNA is TGTGCCAGCAGTTTATTGAACGACAAGGGAGATGGCTACACCTTC.

The chain recombines TRBV27 with TRBJ1-6, with 7 bases fitting TRBD1. CDR3 length: 17 residues. After removal of 5 bases from V and 10 bases from J, the junction contained 17 bases not matched to a gene. Per the germline V gene, CDR1 is MNHEY and CDR2 is SMNVEV (reference sequence). Here the CDR3 DNA reads TGTGCCAGCAGTGGCGACAGGGAGGGGATTATTTGGTCACCCCTCCACTTT. This gives the protein CASSGDREGIIWSPLHF.

V usage is TRBV7-8 and J usage is TRBJ2-3; D remains ambiguous. This CDR3 region has 12 residues. Trimming pared 5 bases from V and 6 bases from J, leaving 9 bases between. Germline CDR1 is SGHVS and CDR2 is FQNEAQ. CDR3 sequence (DNA): TGTGCCAGCAGCCCGGTGCTGGATACGCAGTATTTT. It yields the protein CASSPVLDTQYF.

The chain links TRBV29-1 to TRBJ1-3; 8 bases fit TRBD1. Unmatched junction bases numbered 13, after V lost 8 bases and J lost 7 bases. CDR3 size: 14 residues. The germline gives CDR1 SQVTM, CDR2 ANQGSEA. Written as DNA, the CDR3 is TGCAGCACAATGGCCCAGGGGGCCGGCAACACCATATATTTT. Translating it yields CSTMAQGAGNTIYF.

The V call is TRBV28, the J call TRBJ2-3; 11 bases match TRBD1. The germline gives CDR1 MDHEN, CDR2 SYDVKM. Germline trimming cut 5 bases from V and 9 bases from J; bases unmatched to any gene: 13. The CDR3 sequence is 16 residues long. The CDR3 region has the DNA TGTGCCAGCAGTCAATACGGACAGGGGGCCCCGGGGACGCAGTATTTT. It encodes CASSQYGQGAPGTQYF.

The chain recombines TRBV6-5 with TRBJ2-1; D gene unclear. With 2 bases removed from V and 4 bases from J, the gap between germline ends came to 6 bases. From germline, CDR1 is MNHEY and CDR2 SVGAGI. The CDR3 totals 13 residues. The CDR3 region is CASSYEAYNEQFF. The CDR3 region has the DNA TGTGCCAGCAGTTACGAGGCTTACAATGAGCAGTTCTTC.

The chain uses TRBV30 and TRBJ1-1; TRBD1 is a possible D gene (6 bases). There are 13 residues in the CDR3. V was cut by 3 bases and J by 4 bases, with 12 bases left in between. Looked up from germline, CDR1 is GTSNPN and CDR2 is SVGIG (reference sequence). CDR3 in DNA: TGTGCCTGGAGCAGGGGTTTCGGCACTGAAGCTTTCTTT. It specifies CAWSRGFGTEAFF.